These 30 T cell receptor beta chains share one sample of origin, sequenced in a study of response to subunit inactivated influenza vaccine. TCRdb re-analysed the RT-PCR reads in MiXCR, keeping a single row per CDR3 protein. The repertoire holds 500,000 to 600,000 distinct CDR3 sequences, with 12% as singletons. The material was PBMCs from blood, obtained on the day of vaccination. The receptors derive from a man in his fifties or sixties who received an inactivated influenza vaccine.

This clonotype was observed many times. The chain has TRBV5-1 and TRBJ2-3; 9 positions agree with TRBD2. V dropped 0 bases and J dropped 2; count of bases not matched to a gene: 1. The V gene's germline CDR1 is SGHRS and CDR2 YFSETQ. The CDR3 length is 15 residues. CDR3 sequence: CASSLERGVTDTQYF. CDR3 coding DNA: TGCGCCAGCAGCTTGGAGCGGGGGGTCACAGATACGCAGTATTTT. The variable domain in full, completed from reference TRBV5-1 and TRBJ2-3, reads KAGVTQTPRYLIKTRGQQVTLSCSPISGHRSVSWYQQTPGQGLQFLFEYFSETQRNKGNFPGRFSGRQFSNSRSEMNVSTLELGDSALYLCASSLERGVTDTQYFGPGTRLTVL.

This clonotype has only a few counts. This chain connects TRBV12-3 or TRBV12-4 to TRBJ2-1; D possibly corresponds to TRBD2 (6 bases). The CDR3 loop spans 13 amino acids. With 7 bases removed from V and 7 bases from J, the gap between germline ends came to 14 bases. The CDR3 sequence: CASKTLSGNEQFF. Written as DNA, the CDR3 is TGTGCCAGCAAGACGCTTAGCGGAAATGAGCAGTTCTTC.

This clonotype occurred a few times. The chain couples TRBV7-9 to TRBJ1-6; 9 bases align to TRBD1. CDR1 and CDR2 (germline): SEHNR, FQNEAQ (reference sequence). Trimming cost V 3 bases and J 7 bases; bases outside gene matches: 7. The CDR3 is made up of 16 amino acids. Here the CDR3 reads CASSLGQGEGNSPLHF. CDR3 in DNA: TGTGCCAGCAGCTTGGGACAGGGTGAAGGAAATTCACCCCTCCACTTT.

This clonotype was seen at least ten times. The rearrangement joins TRBV7-8 to TRBJ2-2; possibly TRBD1 for D (7 bases). This CDR3 has 14 amino acids. The V gene's germline CDR1 is SGHVS and CDR2 FQNEAQ. V was shortened by 8 bases and J by 4 bases, with 14 bases between the two germline ends. The CDR3 is CASETGRLTGELFF. The CDR3 DNA sequence: TGTGCCAGCGAGACAGGGAGGCTCACCGGGGAGCTGTTTTTT. The whole variable domain, filled in from reference TRBV7-8 and TRBJ2-2, reads GAGVSQSPRYKVAKRGQDVALRCDPISGHVSLFWYQQALGQGPEFLTYFQNEAQLDKSGLPSDRFFAERPEGSVSTLKIQRTQQEDSAVYLCASETGRLTGELFFGEGSRLTVL.

This sequence joins TRBV13 and TRBJ2-7; D is ambiguous. V was clipped by 8 bases and J by 6 bases, with 14 bases between them. Germline-derived CDR1 and CDR2 are PRHDT and FYEKMQ (reference sequence). This CDR3 spans 12 amino acids. CDR3 residues: CASSPRGGEQYF. The CDR3 region has the DNA TGTGCCAGCTCCCCCCGAGGTGGCGAGCAGTACTTC.

The chain links TRBV12-3 or TRBV12-4 to TRBJ2-7, with D perhaps matching TRBD2 (7 bases). V was trimmed by 6 bases and J by 2 bases, leaving 14 bases between them. The CDR3 covers 14 residues. CDR3 nucleotide sequence: TGTGCCAGCAGAGAAAGGGGGGGAACCTACGAGCAGTACTTC. Protein product: CASRERGGTYEQYF.

This clonotype was recorded a few times. The chain has TRBV11-2 and TRBJ2-7; no reliable D call. V dropped 4 bases and J dropped 7 bases, with 14 bases sitting between them. The CDR3 runs to 13 residues. Germline values: CDR1 SGHAT, CDR2 FQNNGV. The CDR3 protein is CASSSLSHPEQYF. CDR3 in DNA: TGTGCCAGCAGCTCACTCTCCCACCCGGAGCAGTACTTC.

This clonotype came up a few times. The chain is built from TRBV20-1 and TRBJ2-1; 9 nucleotides align to TRBD2. V lost 5 bases and J lost 8; bases outside the gene matches: 7. CDR1 and CDR2 (germline): DFQATT, SNEGSKA (reference sequence). The CDR3 runs to 13 residues. The CDR3 nucleotides read TGCAGTGCTGATATTTTAGCGGGAGATGAGCAGTTCTTC. This codes for CSADILAGDEQFF.

This clonotype was detected a few times. The chain employs TRBV5-6 and TRBJ1-2; weak D call: TRBD1 (5 bases). From germline, CDR1 is SGHDT and CDR2 YYEEEE. Trimming removed 4 bases from V and 0 bases from J, with 16 bases in between. This CDR3 comprises 16 residues. The CDR3 loop is CASSTPQGFTNYGYTF. In nucleotides, the CDR3 is TGTGCCAGCAGCACCCCGCAGGGTTTCACTAACTATGGCTACACCTTC.

The chain is built from TRBV15 and TRBJ1-6; weak D call: TRBD1 (5 bases). The CDR3 contains 19 residues. Trimming shortened V by 4 bases and J by 0 bases, and 19 bases separated the two germline ends. The germline CDR1 and CDR2 sequences are LNHNV and YYDKDF (reference sequence). The CDR3 protein is CATSKGRGQGGSYNSPLHF. In DNA, the CDR3 is TGTGCCACCAGCAAAGGAAGGGGTCAGGGCGGCTCCTATAATTCACCCCTCCACTTT.

This clonotype was seen ten or more times. This rearrangement joins TRBV12-3 or TRBV12-4 to TRBJ2-1; 7 bases align to TRBD2. V dropped 3 bases and J dropped 3; count of bases not matched to a gene: 5. The CDR3 is 15 amino acids. The CDR3, as DNA: TGTGCCAGCAGTTTTCACGGGGGGTACTACAATGAGCAGTTCTTC. Residues: CASSFHGGYYNEQFF.

The chain joins TRBV28 to TRBJ2-2; 9 positions agree with TRBD1. Trimming took 1 base from V and 4 from J; bases not matched to a gene: 4. Germline V gene lookup returns CDR1 MDHEN and CDR2 SYDVKM. This CDR3 contains 16 residues. CDR3 in amino acids: CASSLLGQGVTGELFF. CDR3 bases: TGTGCCAGCAGTTTATTGGGACAGGGAGTCACCGGGGAGCTGTTTTTT.

This clonotype was seen only a few times. This chain joins TRBV5-6 and TRBJ1-6, with D hard to call. CDR3 length: 12 amino acids. V dropped 3 bases and J dropped 9 bases, with 7 bases sitting between them. The germline gives CDR1 SGHDT, CDR2 YYEEEE. CDR3 sequence reads: CASSSEFSPLHF. DNA for the CDR3: TGTGCCAGCAGCTCGGAGTTTTCACCCCTCCACTTT.

The chain recombines TRBV20-1 with TRBJ2-1; 11 bases are shared with TRBD2. V lost 7 bases and J lost 2; bases outside the gene matches: 7. The CDR3 totals 15 residues. The germline CDR1 and CDR2 sequences are DFQATT and SNEGSKA (reference sequence). The CDR3 DNA sequence: TGCAGTGGCGTGACTAGCGGGGTCACCTACAATGAGCAGTTCTTC. It yields the protein CSGVTSGVTYNEQFF.

This clonotype was picked up a small number of times. This chain uses TRBV4-3 with TRBJ1-4; maybe TRBD1 (5 bases). Germline CDR1 LGHNA, CDR2 YSLEER. Deletions cut 4 bases from V and 1 base from J, with 10 bases between. The CDR3 spans 15 residues. The CDR3 region is CASSPIGGTNEKLFF. As DNA, the CDR3 is TGCGCCAGCAGCCCAATCGGGGGAACTAATGAAAAACTGTTTTTT.

V is TRBV5-1 and J is TRBJ2-1, with D possibly TRBD2 on 7 matching bases. In germline, CDR1 is SGHRS, CDR2 YFSETQ. The length of the CDR3 is 14 residues. The ends were cut back, 4 bases at V and 9 bases at J, with 17 bases in the middle. CDR3 coding DNA: TGCGCCAGCAGCAGGGGAGGGGGAGTAGGTGAGCAGTTCTTC. Translation: CASSRGGGVGEQFF.

The chain recombines TRBV4-2 with TRBJ2-3; 9 bases map to TRBD2. CDR1 is LGHNA and CDR2 is YNFKEQ in the germline V gene. V shed 0 bases and J 0 bases; nucleotides not matched to a gene: 7. This CDR3 region has 18 residues. The CDR3 bases are TGTGCCAGCAGCCAAGATAGCGCTAGCGGGATGAGCACAGATACGCAGTATTTT. Translated: CASSQDSASGMSTDTQYF.

This clonotype was seen many times. The rearrangement uses TRBV7-9 and TRBJ2-1; 9 bases align to TRBD2. In germline, CDR1 is SEHNR, CDR2 FQNEAQ (reference sequence). This CDR3 has 15 residues. V was pared by 5 bases and J by 5 bases, with 7 bases of the junction left unmatched. The CDR3 nucleotides read TGTGCCAGCAGCCAAGGACTAGCGAGAGACAATGAGCAGTTCTTC. Translating it yields CASSQGLARDNEQFF.

This clonotype was seen more than once but under ten times. The V call is TRBV29-1, the J call TRBJ2-5; 10 bases fit TRBD1. The germline CDR1 and CDR2 sequences are SQVTM and ANQGSEA. J gave up 5 bases and V 6 bases, and 9 bases lay outside the gene matches. CDR3 length equals 14 residues. The CDR3 loop reads CSVDSGQGRETQYF. The CDR3, as DNA: TGCAGCGTAGACTCGGGACAGGGGCGGGAGACCCAGTACTTC.

The chain links TRBV2 to TRBJ1-5, with TRBD1 as a possible D gene (5 bases). The CDR3 is 14 residues long. V dropped 7 bases and J dropped 6 bases, with 16 bases sitting between them. The germline CDR1 and CDR2 sequences are SNHLY and FYNNEI. The CDR3: CASNLYGGIQPQHF. Written as DNA, the CDR3 is TGTGCCAGCAACCTTTACGGGGGTATTCAGCCCCAGCATTTT.

V and J are TRBV11-2 and TRBJ2-7; 7 nucleotides agree with TRBD1. J lost 2 bases, V lost 5 bases, and 18 bases had no gene match. This CDR3 region has 18 residues. Germline-derived CDR1 and CDR2 are SGHAT and FQNNGV. The CDR3 spells CASSPPGTAKSSPYEQYF. In nucleotides, the CDR3 is TGTGCCAGCAGCCCACCCGGGACAGCAAAATCCAGTCCCTACGAGCAGTACTTC.

The table lists this clonotype with a few counts. V and J are TRBV7-2 and TRBJ2-7; 10 bases line up with TRBD1. Germline V CDR1 and CDR2: SGHTA, FQGNSA. Trimming at V came to 5 bases and at J to 3 bases, leaving 7 bases not matched to a gene. This CDR3 spans 15 amino acids. CDR3 coding DNA: TGTGCCAGCAGCCGGGACAGGGGTTTTCACTACGAGCAGTACTTC. Amino acid sequence: CASSRDRGFHYEQYF.

The rearrangement links TRBV2 to TRBJ2-3; 12 nucleotides line up with TRBD2. Germline V gene lookup returns CDR1 SNHLY and CDR2 FYNNEI. J lost 3 bases, V lost 10 bases, and 5 bases had no gene match. The CDR3 loop spans 14 amino acids. CDR3 protein: CAKTSGSVTDTQYF. DNA of the CDR3: TGTGCCAAGACTAGCGGGAGCGTGACAGATACGCAGTATTTT.

This clonotype was seen a handful of times. The chain carries TRBV14 and TRBJ1-2; no definite D call. The CDR3 runs to 14 residues. Germline-derived CDR1 and CDR2 are SGHDN and FVKESK. Trimming removed 6 bases at V and 2 bases at J, with 13 bases between. The DNA of the CDR3 is TGTGCCAGCAGAAGGTACGCCCAAAACTATGGCTACACCTTC. Protein sequence: CASRRYAQNYGYTF. Drawing the rest from reference TRBV14 and TRBJ1-2, the complete variable domain is EAGVTQFPSHSVIEKGQTVTLRCDPISGHDNLYWYRRVMGKEIKFLLHFVKESKQDESGMPNNRFLAERTGGTYSTLKVQPAELEDSGVYFCASRRYAQNYGYTFGSGTRLTVV.

In this sample, this clonotype turned up a few times. The chain joins TRBV6-1 to TRBJ2-1; TRBD2 agrees at 7 bases. Germline values: CDR1 MNHNS, CDR2 SASEGT. The V gene end was trimmed by 1 base and the J gene end by 5 bases; junction bases not matched to a gene: 5. CDR3 size: 15 residues. Here the CDR3 DNA reads TGTGCCAGCAGTGAAGGTGCCCGGGGGGACAATGAGCAGTTCTTC. Translating gives CASSEGARGDNEQFF.

This clonotype appeared a few times. CDR3 nucleotides: TGTGCCAGCAGTGAAGTGGGGTTAGCGGGCGAGCAGTACTTC. Its protein is CASSEVGLAGEQYF. The chain carries TRBV25-1 and TRBJ2-7; TRBD2 agrees at 7 bases. CDR3 length equals 14 residues. Germline V CDR1 and CDR2: MGHDK, SYGVNS. V trimming: 2 bases; J trimming: 6 bases; junction bases outside the gene matches: 7.

This clonotype was found a few times. V usage is TRBV7-9 and J usage is TRBJ2-3; TRBD2 might be the D (6 bases). V lost 10 bases and J lost 3, with 11 bases in between. This CDR3 is 12 amino acids long. Per germline, CDR1 SEHNR and CDR2 FQNEAQ (reference sequence). The CDR3 region is CATGVTTDTQYF. The CDR3 DNA follows: TGTGCCACGGGGGTGACGACAGATACGCAGTATTTT.

This clonotype turned up a few times. This chain uses TRBV28 with TRBJ1-2; 8 bases map to TRBD1. Unmatched junction bases numbered 5, after V lost 6 bases and J lost 5 bases. The CDR3 runs to 13 residues. Germline V CDR1 and CDR2: MDHEN, SYDVKM. For the CDR3, the DNA is TGTGCCAGCAGGCTGACAGGGGAGTATGGCTACACCTTC. Its protein product is CASRLTGEYGYTF.

A few counts support this clonotype. The V and J genes are TRBV12-3 or TRBV12-4 and TRBJ1-1; D gene uncertain. V was trimmed by 1 base and J by 1 base, leaving 13 bases between them. This CDR3 contains 16 residues. The CDR3 nucleotides read TGTGCCAGCAGTTTAGGATCCGGACTAGCGAACACTGAAGCTTTCTTT. Protein sequence: CASSLGSGLANTEAFF.

V gene TRBV30 combines with J gene TRBJ2-2, with D possibly matching TRBD2 (5 bases). The germline V gene encodes CDR1 GTSNPN and CDR2 SVGIG (reference sequence). This CDR3 region has 15 residues. V shed 3 bases and J shed 4 bases, with 15 bases lying between them. The CDR3, as DNA: TGTGCCTGGAGCGACTACGGAGAAGTCACCGGGGAGCTGTTTTTT. Its protein is CAWSDYGEVTGELFF. The whole variable domain, remainder taken from reference TRBV30 and TRBJ2-2, is SQTIHQWPATLVQPVGSPLSLECTVEGTSNPNLYWYRQAAGRGLQLLFYSVGIGQISSEVPQNLSASRPQDRQFILSSKKLLLSDSGFYLCAWSDYGEVTGELFFGEGSRLTVL.